This is a list of T cell receptor beta chains from one sample in a study of CD8+CD57+ T cells in acquired aplastic anemia. TCRdb recomputed calls from the reads with MiXCR, one row per CDR3 protein. Of roughly 180,000 distinct CDR3 sequences in the sample, roughly 65% were seen once. Sequences were obtained from sorted CD4+, CD8+, or CD8+CD57+ T cells (not recorded which) from PBMCs. Receptor source: a human donor with aplastic anemia. The CDR3 runs from the conserved cysteine through the conserved F or W. D genes are given only for firm matches. A row's size may be missing; if present it is once, few, many or a size class.

D gene: .; V gene: TRBV7-8; clone size: .; J gene: TRBJ2-7; CDR3 DNA: TGTGCCAGCAGCTTAGGTACTAGCACCTACGAGCAGTACTTC; CDR3 protein: CASSLGTSTYEQYF
D gene: TRBD1; V gene: TRBV6-1; clone size: many; J gene: TRBJ2-7; CDR3 DNA: TGTGCCAGCAGTGGAGGGGACAGGGGGTACGAGCAGTACTTC; CDR3 protein: CASSGGDRGYEQYF
D gene: .; V gene: TRBV28; clone size: few; J gene: TRBJ2-5; CDR3 DNA: TGTGCCAGCAGCCGGGGGGCCGGGGAGACCCAGTACTTC; CDR3 protein: CASSRGAGETQYF
D gene: .; V gene: TRBV6-6; clone size: many; J gene: TRBJ1-2; CDR3 DNA: TGTGCCAGCAGTTACTCAAGGGTTAACTATGGCTACACCTTC; CDR3 protein: CASSYSRVNYGYTF
D gene: .; V gene: TRBV5-1; clone size: .; J gene: TRBJ2-7; CDR3 DNA: TGCGCCAGCAGCCTCAGCTCCTACGGGCAGTACTTC; CDR3 protein: CASSLSSYGQYF
D gene: .; V gene: TRBV24-1; clone size: .; J gene: TRBJ2-2; CDR3 DNA: TGTGCCACCAGTGATCCTAACTACGGGACAAGTAACACCGGGGAGCTGTTTTTT; CDR3 protein: CATSDPNYGTSNTGELFF
D gene: TRBD1; V gene: TRBV7-8; clone size: few; J gene: TRBJ2-3; CDR3 DNA: TGTGCCAGCAGCGGCCGGGACAGGGGGCCGCTCGATACGCAGTATTTT; CDR3 protein: CASSGRDRGPLDTQYF
D gene: .; V gene: TRBV4-1; clone size: few; J gene: TRBJ2-3; CDR3 DNA: TGCGCCAGCAGCCGGGGGGACACCGAACTATCAGATACGCAGTATTTT; CDR3 protein: CASSRGDTELSDTQYF
D gene: .; V gene: TRBV7-9; clone size: .; J gene: TRBJ2-7; CDR3 DNA: TGCGCCAGCAGCCAAGATCCAACAGGGCTTAACTACGAGCAGTACTTC; CDR3 protein: CASSQDPTGLNYEQYF
D gene: TRBD1; V gene: TRBV5-1; clone size: .; J gene: TRBJ2-3; CDR3 DNA: TGCGCCAGCAGCTCCGGGACAGGGGAGGCAGATACGCAGTATTTT; CDR3 protein: CASSSGTGEADTQYF
D gene: .; V gene: TRBV15; clone size: .; J gene: TRBJ1-2; CDR3 DNA: TGTGCCACCTCAGCGGGGATTGGGTTTGGCTACACCTTC; CDR3 protein: CATSAGIGFGYTF
D gene: .; V gene: TRBV2; clone size: .; J gene: TRBJ2-2; CDR3 DNA: TGTGCCAGCAGTCCGTATCGCACCGGGGAGCTGTTTTTT; CDR3 protein: CASSPYRTGELFF
D gene: .; V gene: TRBV6-5; clone size: .; J gene: TRBJ2-7; CDR3 DNA: TGTGCCAGCAGTTATCTATTTAGGTGGGTGTACGAGCAGTGCTTC; CDR3 protein: CASSYLFRWVYEQCF
D gene: .; V gene: TRBV20-1; clone size: .; J gene: TRBJ1-2; CDR3 DNA: TGCAGTGCTCCACGAGCTAACTATGGCTACACCTTC; CDR3 protein: CSAPRANYGYTF
D gene: .; V gene: TRBV28; clone size: .; J gene: TRBJ1-1; CDR3 DNA: TGTGCCAGCAGTTCTGGGGGGAGTTTGGCTGAAGCTTTCTTT; CDR3 protein: CASSSGGSLAEAFF
D gene: .; V gene: TRBV24-1; clone size: .; J gene: TRBJ2-1; CDR3 DNA: TGTGCCACCAGTGATTTGCATGGCGGGTCCTACAATGAGCAGTTCTTC; CDR3 protein: CATSDLHGGSYNEQFF
D gene: .; V gene: TRBV30; clone size: many; J gene: TRBJ1-1; CDR3 DNA: TGTGCCTGGAGGACAGCGAACACTGAAGCTTTCTTT; CDR3 protein: CAWRTANTEAFF
D gene: TRBD1; V gene: TRBV24-1; clone size: .; J gene: TRBJ2-7; CDR3 DNA: TGTGCCACCAGTGATCCCCGCCGGACAGGGGGCTTCGAGCAGTACTTC; CDR3 protein: CATSDPRRTGGFEQYF
D gene: .; V gene: TRBV5-8; clone size: many; J gene: TRBJ1-2; CDR3 DNA: TGTGCCAGCAGCCCGGACTCGGGAGGCTATGGCTACACCTTC; CDR3 protein: CASSPDSGGYGYTF
D gene: TRBD2; V gene: TRBV7-9; clone size: .; J gene: TRBJ2-3; CDR3 DNA: TGTGCCAGCAGCTCTCAGCGGGGAGGTTCAAATACGCAGTATTTT; CDR3 protein: CASSSQRGGSNTQYF
D gene: .; V gene: TRBV11-3; clone size: .; J gene: TRBJ2-1; CDR3 DNA: TGTGCCAGCAGCTTATGCGAGCGGTGTCTTTGGTTCTTC; CDR3 protein: CASSLCERCLWFF
D gene: .; V gene: TRBV6-1; clone size: many; J gene: TRBJ2-6; CDR3 DNA: TGTGCCAGCAGTGAAGTTCCAGGGGCCCTCTCTGGGGCCAACGTCCTGACTTTC; CDR3 protein: CASSEVPGALSGANVLTF
D gene: .; V gene: TRBV19; clone size: .; J gene: TRBJ2-2; CDR3 DNA: TGTGCCAGTAGTTCCCCAGTGGGGGAGCTGTTTTTT; CDR3 protein: CASSSPVGELFF
D gene: TRBD1; V gene: TRBV4-1; clone size: .; J gene: TRBJ1-6; CDR3 DNA: TGCGCCAGCAGCCTCGGACAGGGGGCAAGTTCACCCCTCCACTTT; CDR3 protein: CASSLGQGASSPLHF
D gene: .; V gene: TRBV20-1; clone size: .; J gene: TRBJ2-5; CDR3 DNA: TGCAGTGCGACGCAGGGGGGACTAGTTGAGACCCAGTACTTC; CDR3 protein: CSATQGGLVETQYF
D gene: .; V gene: TRBV14; clone size: .; J gene: TRBJ1-1; CDR3 DNA: TGTGCCAGCAGCCAAGCTAGGAACACTGAAGCTTTCTTT; CDR3 protein: CASSQARNTEAFF
D gene: .; V gene: TRBV4-2; clone size: .; J gene: TRBJ1-4; CDR3 DNA: TGTGCCAGCAGCCAAGTAGGATGGGTCACTGAAAAACTGTTTTTT; CDR3 protein: CASSQVGWVTEKLFF
D gene: .; V gene: TRBV7-8; clone size: .; J gene: TRBJ1-2; CDR3 DNA: TGTGCCAGCAGCCGCGACTCTAACTATGGCTACACCTTC; CDR3 protein: CASSRDSNYGYTF
D gene: TRBD2; V gene: TRBV7-9; clone size: .; J gene: TRBJ2-3; CDR3 DNA: TGCGCCAGCAATCTAGCGGGGGCCACAGATACGCAGTATTTT; CDR3 protein: CASNLAGATDTQYF
D gene: TRBD1; V gene: TRBV5-1; clone size: .; J gene: TRBJ2-2; CDR3 DNA: TGCGCCAGCAGCTTGGAAGGGGGGACAGGGGCCGGGGAGCTGTTTTTT; CDR3 protein: CASSLEGGTGAGELFF
D gene: .; V gene: TRBV9; clone size: .; J gene: TRBJ1-6; CDR3 DNA: TGCGCCAGCAGTGAGGGAAATCCACCCCTCCACTTT; CDR3 protein: CASSEGNPPLHF
D gene: .; V gene: TRBV7-3; clone size: .; J gene: TRBJ2-1; CDR3 DNA: TGTGCCAGCAGCACCGGACTCTACAATGAGCAGTTCTTC; CDR3 protein: CASSTGLYNEQFF
D gene: TRBD2; V gene: TRBV7-9; clone size: .; J gene: TRBJ2-7; CDR3 DNA: TGTGCCAGCACACGGACTAGCGGGGACTACGAGCAGTACTTC; CDR3 protein: CASTRTSGDYEQYF
D gene: TRBD2; V gene: TRBV19; clone size: many; J gene: TRBJ2-5; CDR3 DNA: TGTGCCAGTAGTATTTTTGCCGGGGGGAAAGGGATGGAGACCCAGTACTTC; CDR3 protein: CASSIFAGGKGMETQYF
D gene: TRBD2; V gene: TRBV15; clone size: .; J gene: TRBJ2-7; CDR3 DNA: TGTGCCACCAGTATCGGGAGGGCCGTGTCCTACGAGCAGTACTTC; CDR3 protein: CATSIGRAVSYEQYF
D gene: .; V gene: TRBV29-1; clone size: once; J gene: TRBJ2-7; CDR3 DNA: TGCAGCGGTGAGGGGGGGAGCTCCTACGAGCAGTACTTC; CDR3 protein: CSGEGGSSYEQYF
D gene: .; V gene: TRBV7-2; clone size: few; J gene: TRBJ2-5; CDR3 DNA: TGTGCCAGCAGCCCTGGAGTGAGGGAAAGGGTGGAGACCCAGTACTTC; CDR3 protein: CASSPGVRERVETQYF
D gene: .; V gene: TRBV29-1; clone size: .; J gene: TRBJ1-1; CDR3 DNA: TGCAGCGTCGGGGGGCCTGAAGCTTTCTTT; CDR3 protein: CSVGGPEAFF
D gene: .; V gene: TRBV29-1; clone size: .; J gene: TRBJ2-7; CDR3 DNA: TGCAGTGCTAGAGATATTAGGGATCCAGTATACGAGCAGTACTTC; CDR3 protein: CSARDIRDPVYEQYF
D gene: TRBD1; V gene: TRBV2; clone size: many; J gene: TRBJ1-5; CDR3 DNA: TGTGCCACTCACACAGGGGCGGGGGAGGGGCCCCAGCATTTT; CDR3 protein: CATHTGAGEGPQHF
D gene: .; V gene: TRBV7-9; clone size: many; J gene: TRBJ2-2; CDR3 DNA: TGTGCCAGCAGCTTAAGCCATCAACTGAACACCGGGGAGCTGTTTTTT; CDR3 protein: CASSLSHQLNTGELFF
D gene: TRBD2; V gene: TRBV29-1; clone size: .; J gene: TRBJ2-1; CDR3 DNA: TGCAGCGTTGGCGGGAGAATTGATGAGCAGTTCTTC; CDR3 protein: CSVGGRIDEQFF
D gene: .; V gene: TRBV2; clone size: .; J gene: TRBJ2-7; CDR3 DNA: TGTGCCTGCAGCCAAACCACTTACGAGCAGCACTTC; CDR3 protein: CACSQTTYEQHF
D gene: TRBD1; V gene: TRBV6-5; clone size: many; J gene: TRBJ1-2; CDR3 DNA: TGTGCCAGCAGCCCCGGGACAGGCTATGGCTACACCTTC; CDR3 protein: CASSPGTGYGYTF
D gene: .; V gene: TRBV19; clone size: .; J gene: TRBJ1-1; CDR3 DNA: TGTGCCAGTAGTATCAGTCTGGGGTTCGGCACTGAAGCTTTCTTT; CDR3 protein: CASSISLGFGTEAFF
D gene: .; V gene: TRBV7-9; clone size: many; J gene: TRBJ1-2; CDR3 DNA: TGTGCCAGCAGCTTAATCGGCCTTAACTATGGCTACACCTTC; CDR3 protein: CASSLIGLNYGYTF
D gene: TRBD1; V gene: TRBV29-1; clone size: .; J gene: TRBJ2-7; CDR3 DNA: TGCAGCGTGGGGACAGGGTACTCCTACGAGCAGTACTTC; CDR3 protein: CSVGTGYSYEQYF
D gene: .; V gene: TRBV19; clone size: .; J gene: TRBJ1-4; CDR3 DNA: TGTGCCAGTAGTATAACAGGGTCCCCCCTTGAAAAACTGTTTTTT; CDR3 protein: CASSITGSPLEKLFF
D gene: .; V gene: TRBV20-1; clone size: .; J gene: TRBJ2-5; CDR3 DNA: TGCAGTGCAGATGGGAGACGAGAGACCCAGTACTTC; CDR3 protein: CSADGRRETQYF